A selection of T cell receptor beta chains follows, all from one sample in a study of blood T cell repertoires in COVID-19. Generated by immunoSEQ multiplex PCR, the TCRdb table keeps only in-frame clones and is missing some. The sample lists more than 350,000 clones; 89% were seen once. Sequencing used peripheral blood. These receptors originate from a woman aged 25 to 39 with COVID-19, enrolled during active disease. Both conserved end residues are part of each CDR3. Fields, in order: V gene, J gene, CDR3 protein.

>TRBV7-2|TRBJ2-2
CASSLDLAGVTGELFF
>TRBV10-3|TRBJ1-5
CANGQDDQPQHF
>TRBV5-1|TRBJ1-3
CASSLDTGWGNTIYF
>TRBV27|TRBJ1-4
CASSGTGGVFDEKLFF
>TRBV4-3|TRBJ2-1
CASSQGGNFPDNEQFF
>TRBV11-3|TRBJ2-3
CASSPGQGVSTDTQYF
>TRBV18|TRBJ1-3
CASSPRGQSSGNTIYF
>TRBV5-4|TRBJ2-1
CASSLDRGEYNEQFF
>TRBV10-3|TRBJ2-1
CAITRGGRNEQFF
>TRBV5-1|TRBJ1-2
CASSLGTGRGQNYGYTF
>TRBV7-2|TRBJ2-1
CASSLYPATHPSEQFF
>TRBV12-3/TRBV12-4|TRBJ2-1
CASSSLDNEQFF
>TRBV4-3|TRBJ2-3
CASSQVGFRSGGTDTQYF
>TRBV6-4|TRBJ2-1
CASSAELESYNEQFF
>TRBV4-3|TRBJ2-7
CASSQAREVNEQYF
>TRBV6-5|TRBJ2-2
CASSYRTGAGTGELFF
>TRBV7-6|TRBJ2-5
CASSDTIRDRGETQYF
>TRBV11-3|TRBJ2-3
CASTGGRAVTDTQYF
>TRBV18|TRBJ2-2
CASSPSLGGSFLDAGELFF
>TRBV7-8|TRBJ1-1
CASLGGMNTEAFF
>TRBV28|TRBJ1-3
CASYRGTNTIYF
>TRBV12-3/TRBV12-4|TRBJ1-2
CASSLGQGDGYTF
>TRBV10-3|TRBJ2-3
CAISDWDSSTDTQYF
>TRBV6-2/TRBV6-3|TRBJ2-1
CASSYPPGETNEQFF
>TRBV5-4|TRBJ2-7
CASSLLAGSYEQYF
>TRBV19|TRBJ1-2
CASESGTGSGYTF
>TRBV11-2|TRBJ2-1
CASSTRGSGGRSYNEQFF
>TRBV29-1|TRBJ2-5
CSVNQALEETQYF
>TRBV6-5|TRBJ1-2
CASSQTGIGNYGYTF
>TRBV19|TRBJ2-6
CASSPRQGSRSGANVLTF
>TRBV7-8|TRBJ1-5
CASSPGGPRGQPQHF
>TRBV5-8|TRBJ1-1
CASSQAGTGDEAFF
>TRBV10-2|TRBJ1-1
CASSTGGGNTEAFF
>TRBV11-1|TRBJ2-1
CASSPRDRGNEQFF
>TRBV6-1|TRBJ1-1
CASSEVPQGQGGTEAFF
>TRBV5-1|TRBJ2-3
CASRLGQTHTDTQYF
>TRBV5-8|TRBJ2-3
CASSLTGTGGIQDTQYF
>TRBV6-6|TRBJ1-2
CASNRGLIGYTF
>TRBV11-2|TRBJ2-2
CASSLRGVGDTGELFF
>TRBV5-8|TRBJ2-1
CASSFDRQGRGNEQFF
>TRBV6-5|TRBJ1-1
CASSTTTGGDTEAFF
>TRBV7-8|TRBJ2-1
CASRRGLAGDEQFF
>TRBV19|TRBJ2-6
CASSTYRGSGANVLTF
>TRBV7-2|TRBJ2-1
CATKEVREQFF
>TRBV9|TRBJ2-7
CASSRDSEQYF
>TRBV4-3|TRBJ2-3
CASSQEGGGTSVATQYF
>TRBV11-3|TRBJ2-7
CASSPRTGSSYEQYF
>TRBV6-6|TRBJ2-5
CASGGRARGETQYF
>TRBV10-1|TRBJ2-3
CASSESTSGGPTDTQYF